These 22 T cell receptor beta chains originate from one sample sequenced in a study of T cells in Graves' hyperthyroidism and ophthalmopathy. The investigators amplified TCR beta CDR3 regions from RNA transcripts. Researchers ran a first-round RT-PCR on the TCR CDR3 using the HTBI primer set. Each CDR3 protein is one row after TCRdb ran MiXCR on the multiplex PCR reads. The sample carries 300,000 or so distinct CDR3 sequences, roughly 23% recorded once. The sequenced sample consisted of blood. Receptor source: a woman aged 45-65 years with Graves' hyperthyroidism.

This clonotype was recorded once. A read error may be the cause here, since a much bigger clone is one base away. The chain combines TRBV9 with TRBJ1-3; D unresolved. The CDR3 extends over 13 amino acids. Germline loops: CDR1 SGDLS, CDR2 YYNGEE. This chain's CDR3 is CASSVGVGDTIYF. The CDR3 DNA reads as TGTGCCAGCAGCGTAGGCGTTGGAGACACCATATATTTT.

This clonotype showed up many times. This chain joins TRBV20-1 and TRBJ2-1, with TRBD2 matching 9 bases. Germline V gives CDR1 DFQATT, CDR2 SNEGSKA (reference sequence). V gave up 3 bases and J gave up 0 bases; unmatched junction bases: 9. The CDR3 spans 17 residues. In nucleotides, the CDR3 is TGCAGTGCTAGTACGCGAGCGGGAGGATTCTCCTACAATGAGCAGTTCTTC. It codes for CSASTRAGGFSYNEQFF.

In this sample, this clonotype turned up many times. The V call is TRBV5-1, the J call TRBJ2-1; D is unclear. There are 12 residues in the CDR3. Trimming cost V 0 bases and J 6 bases, with 4 bases left between them. The germline CDR1 and CDR2 sequences are SGHRS and YFSETQ. The CDR3 loop is CASSLEGNEQFF. The DNA for the CDR3 is TGCGCCAGCAGCTTGGAGGGCAATGAGCAGTTCTTC. The full variable domain, with the rest looked up from reference TRBV5-1 and TRBJ2-1, is KAGVTQTPRYLIKTRGQQVTLSCSPISGHRSVSWYQQTPGQGLQFLFEYFSETQRNKGNFPGRFSGRQFSNSRSEMNVSTLELGDSALYLCASSLEGNEQFFGPGTRLTVL.

This clonotype has only a few counts. The rearrangement links TRBV12-3 or TRBV12-4 to TRBJ2-5; D gene ambiguous. V lost 7 bases and J 2 bases, leaving 14 bases between the germline ends. The CDR3 loop spans 14 amino acids. The CDR3 here is CASKRTRAQETQYF. DNA of the CDR3: TGTGCCAGCAAACGGACCCGGGCGCAAGAGACCCAGTACTTC.

At least ten counts were recorded for this clonotype. This chain connects TRBV6-5 to TRBJ2-5; D possibly corresponds to TRBD2 (6 bases). CDR3 length: 13 amino acids. Germline CDR1 MNHEY, CDR2 SVGAGI. V gave up 2 bases and J gave up 4 bases, with 8 bases separating them. The CDR3 here is CASSYAGRETQYF. For the CDR3, the DNA is TGTGCCAGCAGTTACGCGGGACGAGAGACCCAGTACTTC.

The chain couples TRBV7-3 to TRBJ1-6, with D possibly being TRBD1 (5 bases). Germline V CDR1 and CDR2: SGHTA, FQGTGA. Trimming left V 2 bases short and J 6 bases short, with 11 bases between. There are 15 residues in the CDR3. The CDR3: CASSLQGSVNSPLHF. CDR3 DNA: TGTGCCAGCAGCTTACAGGGATCGGTTAATTCACCCCTCCACTTT.

V and J are TRBV28 and TRBJ2-7; TRBD1 or TRBD2 may be the D gene (7 bases each). Looked up from germline, CDR1 is MDHEN and CDR2 is SYDVKM. The CDR3 contains 15 residues. V lost 2 bases and J 4 bases, leaving 15 bases between the germline ends. CDR3: CASSLNWQGGYEQYF. Here the CDR3 DNA reads TGTGCCAGCAGTTTAAATTGGCAGGGGGGGTACGAGCAGTACTTC.

CDR3 sequence reads: CASRTTSGRANEQFF. The CDR3 bases are TGTGCCAGCAGGACCACTAGCGGGAGGGCGAATGAGCAGTTCTTC. The chain links TRBV12-3 or TRBV12-4 to TRBJ2-1, with TRBD2 identical over 13 bases. V dropped 6 bases and J dropped 7; count of bases not matched to a gene: 6. The CDR3 has 15 residues.

This clonotype was counted at least ten times. V and J are TRBV30 and TRBJ1-2; possibly TRBD1 for D (5 bases). Germline assignment: CDR1 GTSNPN and CDR2 SVGIG (reference sequence). V shed 0 bases and J shed 7 bases, with 12 bases lying between them. The CDR3 consists of 13 residues. This CDR3 reads CAWSVAGDGGYTF. The CDR3 nucleotides are TGTGCCTGGAGTGTGGCCGGGGACGGTGGCTACACCTTC.

This clonotype was picked up many times. The rearrangement links TRBV3-1 to TRBJ1-1; unclear D gene. CDR3 length equals 14 residues. Germline values: CDR1 LGHDT, CDR2 YNNKEL (reference sequence). V lost 1 base to trimming and J lost 0 bases, with 6 bases between them. The CDR3 nucleotides read TGTGCCAGCAGCCAAGCATTTATGAACACTGAAGCTTTCTTT. Its translation is CASSQAFMNTEAFF.

This chain joins TRBV25-1 and TRBJ2-5; 10 positions agree with TRBD2. The germline CDR1 and CDR2 sequences are MGHDK and SYGVNS. V dropped 0 bases and J dropped 1; count of bases not matched to a gene: 8. The CDR3 length is 18 residues. CDR3 amino acids: CASSEYWLAGASQETQYF. The CDR3 DNA reads as TGTGCCAGCAGTGAATATTGGCTAGCGGGGGCTTCCCAAGAGACCCAGTACTTC.

This clonotype was observed at least ten times. V and J are TRBV6-2 or TRBV6-3 and TRBJ2-7; 8 bases match TRBD1. Trimming cost V 3 bases and J 3 bases; bases outside gene matches: 13. Germline loops: CDR1 MNHEY, CDR2 SVGEGT. The CDR3 extends over 17 amino acids. The CDR3 sequence: CASSYAPGQVNGYEQYF. The CDR3 DNA reads TGTGCCAGCAGTTATGCCCCGGGACAGGTAAATGGCTACGAGCAGTACTTC.

The chain links TRBV28 to TRBJ1-5; tentative D call: TRBD1 (6 bases). The CDR3 is made up of 17 amino acids. Germline loops: CDR1 MDHEN, CDR2 SYDVKM. Trimming pared 1 base from V and 7 bases from J, leaving 20 bases between. The CDR3 DNA is TGTGCCAGCAGTTTATCCCCAAAAGTCAGGGGAGGCCAGCCCCAGCATTTT. This gives the protein CASSLSPKVRGGQPQHF.

This clonotype has a handful of counts. V is TRBV5-1 and J is TRBJ2-6; 10 bases are a match to TRBD1. Germline V lookup: CDR1 SGHRS, CDR2 YFSETQ. The CDR3 has 18 amino acids. Germline trimming cut 1 base from V and 1 base from J; bases unmatched to any gene: 5. DNA for the CDR3: TGCGCCAGCAGCTTGTGGGGACAGGGGAGTTCTGGGGCCAACGTCCTGACTTTC. Translation gives CASSLWGQGSSGANVLTF.

V gene TRBV13 combines with J gene TRBJ2-3, with 7 positions matching TRBD2. The CDR3 runs to 17 residues. Germline CDR1 PRHDT, CDR2 FYEKMQ (reference sequence). V lost 0 bases, J lost 0 bases, and 6 bases stayed unmatched. The CDR3 is CASSLGLGGGSTDTQYF. Here the CDR3 DNA reads TGTGCCAGCAGCTTAGGCCTCGGCGGGGGTAGCACAGATACGCAGTATTTT.

Many counts were recorded for this clonotype. V gene TRBV12-3 or TRBV12-4 combines with J gene TRBJ2-2; tentatively, D is TRBD1 (7 bases). The germline V and J ends were trimmed by 5 bases and 6 bases, with 13 bases remaining between them. The CDR3 consists of 14 residues. CDR3 sequence: CASSLTGEAGELFF. The DNA for the CDR3 is TGTGCCAGCAGTCTCACAGGGGAGGCCGGGGAGCTGTTTTTT.

At least ten counts were recorded for this clonotype. The chain employs TRBV20-1 and TRBJ1-5; TRBD1 might be the D (5 bases). CDR1 and CDR2 from the germline V gene are DFQATT and SNEGSKA (reference sequence). V lost 5 bases and J lost 0, with 11 bases in between. The CDR3 runs to 14 residues. In nucleotides, the CDR3 is TGCAGTGCTGCAGACAGTTTTAGCAATCAGCCCCAGCATTTT. This gives the protein CSAADSFSNQPQHF.

This clonotype has at least ten counts. The chain is built from TRBV11-2 and TRBJ2-7; no clear D gene. Trimming removed 5 bases at V and 4 bases at J, with 12 bases between. The CDR3 consists of 13 residues. Germline-derived CDR1 and CDR2 are SGHAT and FQNNGV. The CDR3 spells CASSPLWGYEQYF. The CDR3 region has the DNA TGTGCCAGCAGCCCCCTTTGGGGATACGAGCAGTACTTC.

This chain uses TRBV29-1 with TRBJ2-3; a weak D match, TRBD1 (6 bases). Per germline, CDR1 SQVTM and CDR2 ANQGSEA. CDR3 length: 14 residues. V gave up 5 bases and J gave up 3 bases, with 15 bases separating them. This CDR3 reads CSVHRDVRTDTQYF. CDR3 nucleotides: TGCAGCGTTCACAGGGACGTGAGGACAGATACGCAGTATTTT.

This clonotype was seen at least ten times. The V gene is TRBV3-1, the J gene TRBJ1-1; 12 bases are a match to TRBD1. Germline V gene data show CDR1 as LGHDT and CDR2 as YNNKEL (reference sequence). The CDR3 is made up of 16 amino acids. Unmatched junction bases numbered 9, after V lost 4 bases and J lost 6 bases. The CDR3 here is CASSPGTGGSGAEAFF. The CDR3 coding sequence is TGTGCCAGCAGCCCCGGGACAGGGGGCTCGGGCGCTGAAGCTTTCTTT.

This clonotype has at least ten counts. The chain links TRBV5-1 to TRBJ1-3; D possibly corresponds to TRBD1 (5 bases). The CDR3 sequence is 14 residues long. Germline loops: CDR1 SGHRS, CDR2 YFSETQ. Deletions cut 4 bases from V and 4 bases from J, with 12 bases between. The CDR3 loop is CASSPGAGGNTIYF. The DNA of the CDR3 is TGCGCCAGCAGCCCAGGCGCAGGGGGAAACACCATATATTTT.

The chain recombines TRBV10-3 with TRBJ2-3, with 7 bases identical to TRBD1. This CDR3 is 14 amino acids long. Losses at the gene ends were 1 base for V and 4 bases for J; bases not matched to a gene: 2. Per the germline V gene, CDR1 is ENHRY and CDR2 is SYGVKD. CDR3 bases: TGTGCCATCAGTGAGTTGGACAGGCCAGATACGCAGTATTTT. This sequence encodes CAISELDRPDTQYF.